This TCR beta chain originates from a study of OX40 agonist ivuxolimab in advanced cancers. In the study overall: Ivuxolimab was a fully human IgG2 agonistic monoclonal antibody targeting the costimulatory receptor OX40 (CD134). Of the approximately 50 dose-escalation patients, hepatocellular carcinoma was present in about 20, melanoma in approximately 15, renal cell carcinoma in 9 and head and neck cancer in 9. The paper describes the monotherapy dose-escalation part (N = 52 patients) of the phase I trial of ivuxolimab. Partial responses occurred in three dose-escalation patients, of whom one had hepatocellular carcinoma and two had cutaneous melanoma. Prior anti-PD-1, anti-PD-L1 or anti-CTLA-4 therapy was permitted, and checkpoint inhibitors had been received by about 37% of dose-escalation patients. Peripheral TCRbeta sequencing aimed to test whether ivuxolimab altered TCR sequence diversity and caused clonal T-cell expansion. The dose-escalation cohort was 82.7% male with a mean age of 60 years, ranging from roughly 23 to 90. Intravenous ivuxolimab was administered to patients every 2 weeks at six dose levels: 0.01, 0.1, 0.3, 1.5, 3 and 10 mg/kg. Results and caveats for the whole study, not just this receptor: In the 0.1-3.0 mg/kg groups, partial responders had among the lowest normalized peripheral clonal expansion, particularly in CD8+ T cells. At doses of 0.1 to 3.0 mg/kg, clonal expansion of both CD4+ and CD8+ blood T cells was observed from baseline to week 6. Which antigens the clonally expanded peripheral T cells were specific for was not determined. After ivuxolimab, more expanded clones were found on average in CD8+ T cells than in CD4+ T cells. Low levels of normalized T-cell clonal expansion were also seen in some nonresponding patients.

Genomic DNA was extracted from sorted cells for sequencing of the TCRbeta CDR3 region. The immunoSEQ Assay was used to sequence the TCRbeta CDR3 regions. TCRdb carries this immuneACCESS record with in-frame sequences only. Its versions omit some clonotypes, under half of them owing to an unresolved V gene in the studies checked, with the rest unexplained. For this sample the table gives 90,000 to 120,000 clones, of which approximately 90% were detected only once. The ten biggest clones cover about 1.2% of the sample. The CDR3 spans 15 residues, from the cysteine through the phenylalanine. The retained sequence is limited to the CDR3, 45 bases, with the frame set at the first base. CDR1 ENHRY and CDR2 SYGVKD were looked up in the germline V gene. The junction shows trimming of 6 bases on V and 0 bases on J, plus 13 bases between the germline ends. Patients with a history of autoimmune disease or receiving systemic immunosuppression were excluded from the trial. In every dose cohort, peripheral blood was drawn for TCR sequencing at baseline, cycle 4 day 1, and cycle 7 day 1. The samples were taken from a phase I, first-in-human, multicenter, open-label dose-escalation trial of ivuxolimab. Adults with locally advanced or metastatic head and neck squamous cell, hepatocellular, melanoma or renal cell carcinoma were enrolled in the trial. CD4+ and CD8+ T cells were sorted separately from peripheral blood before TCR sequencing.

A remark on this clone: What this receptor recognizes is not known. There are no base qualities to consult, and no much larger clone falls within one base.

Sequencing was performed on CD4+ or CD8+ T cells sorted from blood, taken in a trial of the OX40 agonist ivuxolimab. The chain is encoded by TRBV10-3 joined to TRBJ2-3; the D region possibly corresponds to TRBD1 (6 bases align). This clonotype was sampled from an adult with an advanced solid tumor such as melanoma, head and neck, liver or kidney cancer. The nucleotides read TGTGCCATCAGCGTCGGGACACTAAGCACAGATACGCAGTATTTT. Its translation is CAISVGTLSTDTQYF.